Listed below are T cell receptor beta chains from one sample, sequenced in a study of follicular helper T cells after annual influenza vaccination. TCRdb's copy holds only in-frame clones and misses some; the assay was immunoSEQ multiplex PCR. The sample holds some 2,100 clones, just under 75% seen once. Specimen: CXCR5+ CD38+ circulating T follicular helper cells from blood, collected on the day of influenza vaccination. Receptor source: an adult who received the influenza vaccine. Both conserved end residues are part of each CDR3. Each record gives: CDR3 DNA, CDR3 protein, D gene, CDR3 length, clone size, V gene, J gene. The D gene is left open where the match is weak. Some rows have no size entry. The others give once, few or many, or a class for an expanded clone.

TGTGCCAGCTCACCACGACAGCAAGAGACCCAGTACTTC	CASSPRQQETQYF	.	13	.	TRBV18	TRBJ2-5
TGTGCCAGCAGTTTAGGCAGGGACACCGGGGAGCTGTTTTTT	CASSLGRDTGELFF	.	14	.	TRBV6-6	TRBJ2-2
TGCGCCAGCAGCTTGGGGCTGCTAGCGGGGTCGAACACCGGGGAGCTGTTTTTT	CASSLGLLAGSNTGELFF	TRBD2	18	.	TRBV5-1	TRBJ2-2
TGTGCCTGGAGCCCTACTAGGGAGTTCGTTGGAAACACCATATATTTT	CAWSPTREFVGNTIYF	.	16	.	TRBV30	TRBJ1-3
TGTGCCAGCAGCTTAGCAGGTCCGGGCGCCGGGGAGCTGTTTTTT	CASSLAGPGAGELFF	.	15	once	TRBV7-2	TRBJ2-2
TGTGCCAGCAGTGGATCCCAGCGGGAGACCCAGTACTTC	CASSGSQRETQYF	.	13	once	TRBV6-1	TRBJ2-5
TGTGCCAGCAGCTCCGGGGTAGCGGAGACCCAGTACTTC	CASSSGVAETQYF	.	13	.	TRBV13	TRBJ2-5
TGTGCCAGTAGTCGCGTGGGGGCCTCTCTCGAGACCCAGTACTTC	CASSRVGASLETQYF	.	15	.	TRBV19	TRBJ2-5
TGTGCCAGCAGAGCGCTACAGGGCGGTGAAAAACTGTTTTTT	CASRALQGGEKLFF	.	14	.	TRBV6-1	TRBJ1-4
TGTGCCAGCAGTTCCCACGCAGGGGGCGCGAGAAACACCATATATTTT	CASSSHAGGARNTIYF	TRBD1	16	.	TRBV28	TRBJ1-3
TGTGCCAGCAGGAGGACAGGGGGCTTTGAACAGCCCCAGCATTTT	CASRRTGGFEQPQHF	TRBD1	15	few	TRBV28	TRBJ1-5
TGTGCCAGTAGTATAGTAGGCAGGGGGCACTTCTTC	CASSIVGRGHFF	TRBD1	12	few	TRBV19	TRBJ2-1
TGTGCCAGCAGTTTCCAAGAGACCCAGTACTTC	CASSFQETQYF	.	11	.	TRBV6-5	TRBJ2-5
TGTGCCAGCTTGTGGACTAGCGGGAACACCGGGGAGCTGTTTTTT	CASLWTSGNTGELFF	TRBD2	15	.	TRBV6-4	TRBJ2-2
TGCGCCAGCAGATCCAGCGGGAACCTCATGGATACGCAGTATTTT	CASRSSGNLMDTQYF	TRBD2	15	.	TRBV5-1	TRBJ2-3
TGTGCCAGCAGTGAGGTGCAGACCACAGATACGCAGTATTTT	CASSEVQTTDTQYF	.	14	.	TRBV2	TRBJ2-3
TGCGCCAGCAGCTTGGGACTAGCGGGTAGCACAGATACGCAGTATTTT	CASSLGLAGSTDTQYF	TRBD2	16	.	TRBV5-1	TRBJ2-3
TGTGCCAGCAGCCCGGTCGGGGGTATCTACAATGAGCAGTTCTTC	CASSPVGGIYNEQFF	.	15	.	TRBV7-9	TRBJ2-1
TGCGCCAGCAGTGTGTCACGGAACACCGGGGAGCTGTTTTTT	CASSVSRNTGELFF	.	14	.	TRBV10-2	TRBJ2-2
TGTGCCAGCAGCGGCGCCGGGGAGCTGTTTTTT	CASSGAGELFF	.	11	.	TRBV11-3	TRBJ2-2
TGTGCCAGCAGCGTACCGGGACAGGGATCGGAGACCCAATACTTC	CASSVPGQGSETQYF	TRBD1	15	.	TRBV7-2	TRBJ2-5
TGTGCCAGCAGTGAAATGGGCGGGAGGGACTACGAGCAGTACTTC	CASSEMGGRDYEQYF	TRBD2	15	.	TRBV6-1	TRBJ2-7
TGTGCCAGCAGTCTGGGACAGGGTTTCAACACTGAAGCTTTCTTT	CASSLGQGFNTEAFF	TRBD1	15	.	TRBV6-6	TRBJ1-1
TGTGCCAGTACAAGGGTCCGGGGCAGCACTGAAGCTTTCTTT	CASTRVRGSTEAFF	.	14	.	TRBV19	TRBJ1-1
TGTGCCAGCCTTACAGGGCTAGAACAGTACTTC	CASLTGLEQYF	.	11	.	TRBV28	TRBJ2-7
TGTGCCAGCAGCCAAAACGCGGCCGGGACAGGCAGCTCCTATAATTCACCCCTCCACTTT	CASSQNAAGTGSSYNSPLHF	TRBD1	20	.	TRBV4-2	TRBJ1-6
TGTGCCAGCAGTTTGACACGGATCTCTGGAAACACCATATATTTT	CASSLTRISGNTIYF	.	15	.	TRBV28	TRBJ1-3
TGTGCCAGCAGCTTTTCCAGAGGGGAGACCCAGTACTTC	CASSFSRGETQYF	.	13	.	TRBV7-2	TRBJ2-5
TGTGCCAGCAGCTTACACGGGAGCTCCTACGAGCAGTACTTC	CASSLHGSSYEQYF	.	14	.	TRBV7-9	TRBJ2-7
TGCGCCAGCAGCCAAGATTACGTCAGGTACTACAATGAGCAGTTCTTC	CASSQDYVRYYNEQFF	.	16	.	TRBV4-3	TRBJ2-1
TGTGCCAGCAGCTTCACAGGAAGAGCCGACTGGGAGCTGTTTTTT	CASSFTGRADWELFF	.	15	.	TRBV5-6	TRBJ2-2
TGTGCCAGCAGGTCCGCAGTGGGTAGCGGGGAGCTGTTTTTT	CASRSAVGSGELFF	.	14	.	TRBV6-5	TRBJ2-2